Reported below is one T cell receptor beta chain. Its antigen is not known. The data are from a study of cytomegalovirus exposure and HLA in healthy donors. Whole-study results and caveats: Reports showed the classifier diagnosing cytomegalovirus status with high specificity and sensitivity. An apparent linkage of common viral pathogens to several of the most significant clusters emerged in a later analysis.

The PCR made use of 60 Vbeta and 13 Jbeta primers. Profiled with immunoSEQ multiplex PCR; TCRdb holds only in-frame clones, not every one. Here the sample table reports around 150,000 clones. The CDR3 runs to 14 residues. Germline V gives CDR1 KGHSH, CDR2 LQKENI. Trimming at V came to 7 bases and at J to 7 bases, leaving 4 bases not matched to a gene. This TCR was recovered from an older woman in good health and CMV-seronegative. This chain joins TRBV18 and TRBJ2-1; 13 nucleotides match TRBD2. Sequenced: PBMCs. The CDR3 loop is CASFWTSGGNEQFF. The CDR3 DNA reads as TGTGCCAGCTTTTGGACTAGCGGGGGTAATGAGCAGTTCTTC.